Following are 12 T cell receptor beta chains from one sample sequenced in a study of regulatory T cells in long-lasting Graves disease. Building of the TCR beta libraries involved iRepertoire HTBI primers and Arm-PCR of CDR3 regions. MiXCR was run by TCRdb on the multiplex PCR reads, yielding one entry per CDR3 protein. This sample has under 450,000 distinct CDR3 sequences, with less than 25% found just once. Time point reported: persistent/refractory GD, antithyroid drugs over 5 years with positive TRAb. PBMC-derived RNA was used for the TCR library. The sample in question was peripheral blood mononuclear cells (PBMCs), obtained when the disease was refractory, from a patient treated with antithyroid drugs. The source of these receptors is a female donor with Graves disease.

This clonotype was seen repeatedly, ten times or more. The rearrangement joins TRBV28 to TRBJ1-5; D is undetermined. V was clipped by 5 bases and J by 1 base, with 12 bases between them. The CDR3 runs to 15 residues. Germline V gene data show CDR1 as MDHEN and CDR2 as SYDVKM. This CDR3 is CASSPRSLSNQPQHF. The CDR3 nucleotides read TGTGCCAGCAGTCCCCGCAGTTTGAGCAATCAGCCCCAGCATTTT. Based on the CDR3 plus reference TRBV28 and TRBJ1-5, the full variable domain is DVKVTQSSRYLVKRTGEKVFLECVQDMDHENMFWYRQDPGLGLRLIYFSYDVKMKEKGDIPEGYSVSREKKERFSLILESASTNQTSMYLCASSPRSLSNQPQHFGDGTRLSIL.

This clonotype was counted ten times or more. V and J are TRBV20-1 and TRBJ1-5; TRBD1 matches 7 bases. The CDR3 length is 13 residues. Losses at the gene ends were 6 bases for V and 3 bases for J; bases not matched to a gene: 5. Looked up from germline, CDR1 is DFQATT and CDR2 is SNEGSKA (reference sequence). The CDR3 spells CSAKTGNNQPQHF. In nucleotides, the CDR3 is TGCAGTGCAAAGACAGGGAACAATCAGCCCCAGCATTTT.

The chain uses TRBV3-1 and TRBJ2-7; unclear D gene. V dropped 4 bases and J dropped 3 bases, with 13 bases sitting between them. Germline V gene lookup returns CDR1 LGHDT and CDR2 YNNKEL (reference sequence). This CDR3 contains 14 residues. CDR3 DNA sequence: TGTGCCAGCAGCCGTGGAGCGTCGGACTACGAGCAGTACTTC. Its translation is CASSRGASDYEQYF.

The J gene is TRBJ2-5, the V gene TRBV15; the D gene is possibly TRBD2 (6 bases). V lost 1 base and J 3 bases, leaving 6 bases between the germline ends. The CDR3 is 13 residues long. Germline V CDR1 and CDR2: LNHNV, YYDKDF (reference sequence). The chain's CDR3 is CATSRAGEETQYF. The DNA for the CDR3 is TGTGCCACCAGCAGAGCGGGAGAAGAGACCCAGTACTTC.

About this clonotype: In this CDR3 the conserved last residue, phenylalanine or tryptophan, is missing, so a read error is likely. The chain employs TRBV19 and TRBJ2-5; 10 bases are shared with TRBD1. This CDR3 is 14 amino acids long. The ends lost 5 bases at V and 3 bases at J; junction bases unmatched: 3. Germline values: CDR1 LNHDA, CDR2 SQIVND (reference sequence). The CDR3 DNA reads TGTGCCAGTAGTGGACAGGGGGTAGAAGAGACCCAGTACCTC. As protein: CASSGQGVEETQYL.

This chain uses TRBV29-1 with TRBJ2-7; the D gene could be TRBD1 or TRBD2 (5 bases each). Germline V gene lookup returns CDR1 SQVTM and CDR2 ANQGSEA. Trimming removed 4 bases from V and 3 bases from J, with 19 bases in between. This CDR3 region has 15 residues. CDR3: CSVVLGDLFNYEQYF. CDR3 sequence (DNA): TGCAGCGTTGTTTTGGGGGACCTCTTTAACTACGAGCAGTACTTC.

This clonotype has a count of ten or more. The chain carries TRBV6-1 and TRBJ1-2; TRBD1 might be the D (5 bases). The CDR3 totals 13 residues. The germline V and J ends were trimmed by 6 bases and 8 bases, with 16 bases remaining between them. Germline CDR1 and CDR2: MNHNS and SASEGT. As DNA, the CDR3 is TGTGCCAGCAGGAAGGGACCGACCGCGGGCTACACCTTC. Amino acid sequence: CASRKGPTAGYTF.

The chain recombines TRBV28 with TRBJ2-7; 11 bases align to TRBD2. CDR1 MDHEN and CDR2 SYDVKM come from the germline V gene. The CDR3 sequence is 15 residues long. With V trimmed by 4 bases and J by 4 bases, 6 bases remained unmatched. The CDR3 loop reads CASSYSGRAHYEQYF. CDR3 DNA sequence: TGTGCCAGCAGTTATAGCGGGAGGGCCCATTACGAGCAGTACTTC.

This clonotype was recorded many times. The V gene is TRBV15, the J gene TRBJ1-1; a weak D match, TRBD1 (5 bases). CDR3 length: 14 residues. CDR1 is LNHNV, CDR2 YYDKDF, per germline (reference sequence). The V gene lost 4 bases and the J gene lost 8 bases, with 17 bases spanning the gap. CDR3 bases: TGTGCCACCAGCACCCCGTCCGGGGCAACCGAAGCTTTCTTT. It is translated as CATSTPSGATEAFF.

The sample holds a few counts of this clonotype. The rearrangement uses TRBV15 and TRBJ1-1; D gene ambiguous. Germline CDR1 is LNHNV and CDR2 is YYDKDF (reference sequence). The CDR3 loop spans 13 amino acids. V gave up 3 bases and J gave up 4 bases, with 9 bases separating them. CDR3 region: CATSRVEGTEAFF. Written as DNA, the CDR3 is TGTGCCACCAGCAGGGTAGAGGGCACTGAAGCTTTCTTT.

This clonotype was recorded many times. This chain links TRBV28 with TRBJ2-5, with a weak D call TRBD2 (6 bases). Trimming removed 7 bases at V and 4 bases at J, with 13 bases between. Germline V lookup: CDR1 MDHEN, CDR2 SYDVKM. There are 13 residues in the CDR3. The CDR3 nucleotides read TGTGCCAGCAAGGCGGGAATTCCAGAGACCCAGTACTTC. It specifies CASKAGIPETQYF.

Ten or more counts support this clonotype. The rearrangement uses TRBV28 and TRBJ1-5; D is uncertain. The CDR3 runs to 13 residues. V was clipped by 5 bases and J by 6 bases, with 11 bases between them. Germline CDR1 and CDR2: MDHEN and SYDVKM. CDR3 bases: TGTGCCAGCAGTGGGTTTGGTTCTCAGCCCCAGCATTTT. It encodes CASSGFGSQPQHF.